This T cell receptor beta chain was profiled in a study of blood T cell repertoires in COVID-19. Looking at the study overall: COVID-19 samples, acute and convalescent, were from the United States, Italy and Spain. The analysed material was cDNA or gDNA that came from T cells, B-cell-depleted T cells, or PBMCs.

Per the authors' pipeline: Quantification of nucleated cells was approximated via reference gene primer amplification. Generated by immunoSEQ multiplex PCR, the TCRdb table keeps only in-frame clones and is missing some. The V and J calls and clone size were taken over from that table, and D and trimming were inferred from the DNA. Seen here are more than 100,000 clones, about 90% observed once, and the top ten hold approximately 3.5%. CDR1 and CDR2 (germline): MNHEY, SVGAGI. The length of the CDR3 is 15 residues. J gave up 7 bases and V 6 bases, and 7 bases lay outside the gene matches. This clone was observed a single time.

The V and J genes are TRBV6-5 and TRBJ2-6; the match to TRBD1 covers 9 bases. The TCR comes from a woman aged 60-70 years with acute or convalescent COVID-19. Sequenced input: peripheral blood. CDR3 sequence (DNA): TGTGCCAGCAGAGCTACAGGGGGCATTGCCAACGTCCTGACTTTC. It encodes CASRATGGIANVLTF.